Listed below are T cell receptor beta chains from one sample, sequenced in a study of blood T cell repertoires in COVID-19. The table came from immunoSEQ multiplex PCR; TCRdb's copy has only in-frame clones and leaves some out. The data contain fewer than 95,000 clones, approximately 86% of them singletons. Sequencing used peripheral blood. The receptors shown here come from a male donor with acute or convalescent COVID-19. CDR3s include the opening cysteine and the closing phenylalanine or tryptophan. D genes are given only for firm matches. Expanded clones get a size class; other rows say once, few or many, or leave the size out.

d_call | j_call | clone_size | v_call | cdr3_aa | cdr3_nt
. | TRBJ1-3 | . | TRBV9 | CASSVATENTIYF | TGTGCCAGCAGCGTAGCTACTGAAAACACCATATATTTT
TRBD2 | TRBJ2-2 | once | TRBV28 | CASTQSGGAGGELFF | TGTGCCAGCACCCAAAGCGGGGGGGCCGGCGGGGAGCTGTTTTTT
TRBD2 | TRBJ2-1 | . | TRBV5-6 | CASSPERGGYSYNEQFF | TGTGCCAGCAGCCCAGAACGGGGGGGTTACTCCTACAATGAGCAGTTCTTC
. | TRBJ1-1 | . | TRBV2 | CASGGVGDTEAFF | TGTGCCAGCGGAGGGGTGGGGGACACTGAAGCTTTCTTT
. | TRBJ2-7 | . | TRBV7-9 | CASSLAVGASSYEQYF | TGTGCCAGCAGCTTAGCGGTGGGGGCGAGCAGCTACGAGCAGTACTTC
. | TRBJ2-7 | . | TRBV29-1 | CSVEVQGGYF | TGCAGCGTTGAAGTACAGGGCGGATACTTC
TRBD2 | TRBJ2-2 | . | TRBV15 | CATSRGPIGGGTGELFF | TGTGCCACCAGCAGAGGTCCTATAGGCGGGGGCACCGGGGAGCTGTTTTTT
. | TRBJ1-4 | . | TRBV10-3 | CAISETATNEKLFF | TGTGCCATCAGTGAGACGGCAACTAATGAAAAACTGTTTTTT
TRBD1 | TRBJ2-1 | . | TRBV5-4 | CASSPGTAYNEQFF | TGTGCCAGCAGCCCTGGGACAGCCTACAATGAGCAGTTCTTC
TRBD1 | TRBJ1-5 | . | TRBV5-1 | CASSLTGTGGNQPQHF | TGCGCCAGCAGCCTGACCGGGACAGGGGGCAATCAGCCCCAGCATTTT
TRBD2 | TRBJ2-1 | . | TRBV5-1 | CASSLGGGSSYNEQFF | TGCGCCAGCAGCTTGGGAGGCGGGAGCTCCTACAATGAGCAGTTCTTC
. | TRBJ1-2 | . | TRBV29-1 | CSAGEGYGYTF | TGCAGCGCCGGGGAGGGCTATGGCTACACCTTC
. | TRBJ1-5 | few | TRBV7-2 | CASSLEQGEGFYSNQPQHF | TGTGCCAGCAGCTTAGAACAGGGAGAGGGGTTCTATAGCAATCAGCCCCAGCATTTT
. | TRBJ1-1 | . | TRBV30 | CAWSVTGLNTEAFF | TGTGCCTGGAGTGTAACAGGGTTGAACACTGAAGCTTTCTTT
. | TRBJ1-1 | . | TRBV3-1/TRBV3-2 | CASSPADFPRDTEAFF | TGTGCCAGCAGCCCCGCTGACTTTCCGAGGGACACTGAAGCTTTCTTT
TRBD2 | TRBJ2-3 | . | TRBV11-3 | CASQAGPTDTQYF | TGTGCCAGCCAAGCGGGGCCCACAGATACGCAGTATTTT
TRBD2 | TRBJ2-1 | . | TRBV5-1 | CASSPSGGARNEQFF | TGCGCCAGCAGCCCTAGCGGGGGGGCGAGAAATGAGCAGTTCTTC
. | TRBJ1-6 | . | TRBV27 | CASSLYGLHNSPLHF | TGTGCCAGCAGTTTATATGGGCTACATAATTCACCCCTCCACTTT
TRBD1 | TRBJ1-5 | once | TRBV29-1 | CSVGTGEDNQPQHF | TGCAGCGTTGGGACAGGGGAGGACAATCAGCCCCAGCATTTT
TRBD2 | TRBJ2-5 | . | TRBV5-1 | CASSLAAGGPETQYF | TGCGCCAGCAGCTTGGCTGCGGGGGGGCCGGAGACCCAGTACTTC
TRBD2 | TRBJ2-7 | once | TRBV5-1 | CASSPTSGLSYEQYF | TGCGCCAGCAGTCCTACTAGCGGCCTCTCCTACGAGCAGTACTTC
TRBD1 | TRBJ1-2 | . | TRBV5-3 | CARSDRVVYGYTF | TGTGCCAGAAGCGACAGGGTTGTCTATGGCTACACCTTC
TRBD1 | TRBJ1-1 | once | TRBV7-8 | CASSFAGTGGTEAFF | TGTGCCAGCAGCTTCGCCGGGACAGGGGGCACTGAAGCTTTCTTT
. | TRBJ1-4 | once | TRBV5-4 | CASSGEGEKLFF | TGTGCCAGCAGCGGGGAGGGTGAAAAACTGTTTTTT
. | TRBJ2-4 | . | TRBV5-6 | CASSLFRPGANIQYF | TGTGCCAGCAGCTTGTTCCGTCCAGGGGCGAACATTCAGTACTTC
TRBD2 | TRBJ2-1 | . | TRBV11-2 | CASSFSGDSYNEQFF | TGTGCCAGCAGCTTTAGCGGGGACTCCTACAATGAGCAGTTCTTC
. | TRBJ2-3 | . | TRBV2 | CASSDFSQDTQYF | TGTGCCAGCAGTGATTTCTCACAAGATACGCAGTATTTT
. | TRBJ2-7 | . | TRBV6-5 | CASSYDGGTREQYF | TGTGCCAGCAGTTACGATGGAGGGACCCGCGAGCAGTACTTC
. | TRBJ1-1 | once | TRBV5-4 | CASSLAGGPNTEAFF | TGTGCCAGCAGCTTGGCGGGGGGTCCGAACACTGAAGCTTTCTTT
TRBD1 | TRBJ2-1 | . | TRBV11-3 | CASSLDGTGTGNNEQFF | TGTGCCAGCAGCTTAGATGGGACCGGGACAGGGAACAATGAGCAGTTCTTC
TRBD1 | TRBJ2-5 | . | TRBV4-2 | CASSPGQGGGTQETQYF | TGTGCCAGCAGCCCCGGACAGGGGGGGGGCACCCAAGAGACCCAGTACTTC
TRBD2 | TRBJ2-3 | . | TRBV7-8 | CASSLLAGILTDTQYF | TGTGCCAGCAGCTTACTAGCGGGGATTCTCACAGATACGCAGTATTTT
. | TRBJ1-5 | . | TRBV6-5 | CGAGVGQPQHF | TGCGGGGCAGGGGTGGGGCAGCCCCAGCATTTT
. | TRBJ2-1 | . | TRBV6-5 | CASEMGQGNEQFF | TGTGCGTCCGAGATGGGCCAGGGCAATGAGCAGTTCTTC
. | TRBJ2-5 | . | TRBV7-8 | CASSPLWGGRETQYF | TGTGCCAGCAGCCCTCTCTGGGGGGGGCGGGAGACCCAGTACTTC
. | TRBJ2-7 | . | TRBV5-1 | CASSLDPAAYEQYF | TGCGCCAGCAGCTTGGATCCAGCGGCCTACGAGCAGTACTTC
. | TRBJ1-1 | . | TRBV6-5 | CASSSNTEAFF | TGTGCCAGCAGTTCAAACACTGAAGCTTTCTTT
TRBD2 | TRBJ2-1 | once | TRBV6-5 | CASTRGGSSYNEQFF | TGTGCCAGCACCCGGGGGGGGTCGAGCTACAATGAGCAGTTCTTC
TRBD1 | TRBJ2-7 | . | TRBV30 | CAWSVQGAFRDEQYF | TGTGCCTGGAGTGTACAGGGGGCGTTTCGGGACGAGCAGTACTTC
TRBD1 | TRBJ1-1 | . | TRBV10-1 | CASNEGAPRGTEAFF | TGCGCCAGCAATGAGGGGGCGCCTAGGGGGACTGAAGCTTTCTTT